This TCR beta chain was documented in a study of cytomegalovirus exposure and HLA in healthy donors. It was with 60 Vbeta and 13 Jbeta primers that the PCR ran. Profiled with immunoSEQ multiplex PCR; TCRdb holds only in-frame clones, not every one. The sample has 160,000 or so clones; roughly 80% are singletons. There are a few counts of this clone. What it recognizes is unknown. Points from the study as a whole: Follow-up analysis seemed to connect common viral pathogens with several of the most significant clusters identified. The study listed approximately 170 cytomegalovirus-associated TCR beta chains. DRB1 had the most TCR associations and HLA-C the fewest, a later analysis found, with rates varying by HLA locus.

Trimming stripped 0 bases from V and 4 bases from J, with 5 bases between. The germline V gene encodes CDR1 SGHRS and CDR2 YFSETQ. The CDR3 length is 13 residues. The receptor comes from a woman younger than 45 in good health and CMV-seronegative. This chain links TRBV5-1 with TRBJ2-1; D not resolved. Sequencing was carried out using PBMCs. The CDR3: CASSLGLYNEQFF. CDR3 in DNA: TGCGCCAGCAGCTTGGGACTTTACAATGAGCAGTTCTTC.